In this sample, the clone carrying this T cell receptor beta chain turned up many times. Its antigen remains unidentified. Semi-nested PCR with Nested Universal Primer A followed constant-region reverse priming of full-length variable regions. TCRdb reanalysed the 5' RACE reads using MiXCR and keeps one entry per CDR3 protein. Of 10,000 to 15,000 distinct CDR3 sequences in the sample, less than 25% were seen once. Study findings and constraints: Tumor Treg TCRs overlapped most with tumor naive CD4+ cells.

V was trimmed by 3 bases and J by 6 bases, leaving 11 bases between them. This CDR3 has 14 amino acids. Per germline, CDR1 SNHLY and CDR2 FYNNEI. The sequence came from a female donor with breast cancer. The source material was naive CD4+ T cells sorted from blood. As for subset: naive CD4+ T cells, CD4+CD45RA+CD25-. The chain has TRBV2 and TRBJ2-2, with unresolved D. CDR3 region: CASSDYSLAGELFF. CDR3 nucleotides: TGTGCCAGCAGTGACTATTCTTTAGCCGGGGAGCTGTTTTTT.